The clone carrying this T cell receptor (beta chain) was seen repeatedly, ten times or more. Its antigen is as yet unknown. This specimen belongs to a study of identical twins. General study results and limits: The degree of excess twin sharing was weaker in beta out-of-frame sequences. With abundant cord blood beta clonotypes, insertions were fewer; memory repertoires showed no such pattern. In zero-insertion analyses, partial confounding could arise from invariant MAIT and iNKT cells.

The germline V and J ends were trimmed by 5 bases and 10 bases, with 15 bases remaining between them. CDR3 length equals 13 residues. cDNA molecules carried unique molecular identifiers, and template switching added a universal primer site. TCRdb itself ran the 5' RACE reads through MiXCR, one entry per CDR3 protein. The data hold roughly 690,000 distinct CDR3 sequences, with around 6% observed a single time. This clonotype was sampled from a man between 18 and 35 years old in good health. The sample taken for sequencing was naive T cells sorted from blood. J is TRBJ1-5 and V is TRBV12-3 or TRBV12-4; possibly TRBD1 for D (5 bases). The CDR3 here is CASSGQGRPPQHF. The CDR3 DNA reads TGTGCCAGCAGTGGGCAGGGTCGCCCTCCCCAGCATTTT.